This is a list of T cell receptor beta chains from one sample in a study of breast tumors, draining lymph nodes, adjacent tissues. TCRdb itself ran the multiplex PCR reads through MiXCR, one entry per CDR3 protein. Found here are approximately 230,000 distinct CDR3 sequences, under 40% of them singletons; the top ten hold about 3.3%. Sequencing was carried out using axillary lymph node tissue. The receptors shown here come from a female donor with breast cancer. Some clones in this sample may be carry-over from other donors' samples. The conserved cysteine and the conserved F or W are not part of the CDR3 here. Fields, in order: V gene, J gene, CDR3 protein.

V gene: TRBV7-3; J gene: TRBJ2-1; CDR3 protein: ASSSLPGLAGTYNEQF
V gene: TRBV7-2; J gene: TRBJ1-6; CDR3 protein: AGSLSWGEGSPLH
V gene: TRBV6-5; J gene: TRBJ2-3; CDR3 protein: ASSHSIGFDTQY
V gene: TRBV20-1; J gene: TRBJ1-6; CDR3 protein: SAFPGLNSPLH
V gene: TRBV7-3; J gene: TRBJ2-3; CDR3 protein: ASSLAGGITDTQY
V gene: TRBV5-1; J gene: TRBJ1-2; CDR3 protein: ASSLSKTSYGYT
V gene: TRBV18; J gene: TRBJ2-3; CDR3 protein: ASSTGLAGVPDTQY
V gene: TRBV10-3; J gene: TRBJ2-7; CDR3 protein: AISDETSSYEQY
V gene: TRBV20-1; J gene: TRBJ2-5; CDR3 protein: SGGLGASQETQY
V gene: TRBV20-1; J gene: TRBJ2-3; CDR3 protein: SARHRGQGAGTQY
V gene: TRBV6-5; J gene: TRBJ2-4; CDR3 protein: ASSLTGTGLIQY
V gene: TRBV11-3; J gene: TRBJ2-1; CDR3 protein: ASSPLESNEQF
V gene: TRBV24-1; J gene: TRBJ2-2; CDR3 protein: ATSARRKRQPNTGELF
V gene: TRBV27; J gene: TRBJ2-7; CDR3 protein: ASSLSARIVTHEQY
V gene: TRBV7-2; J gene: TRBJ2-7; CDR3 protein: ASSLKDPLDESSYEQY
V gene: TRBV7-7; J gene: TRBJ1-1; CDR3 protein: ASSLQLNTEAF
V gene: TRBV20-1; J gene: TRBJ1-6; CDR3 protein: SARDLNAGTNNSPLH
V gene: TRBV12-3/TRBV12-4; J gene: TRBJ1-2; CDR3 protein: ASSLGQGASGYT
V gene: TRBV12-3/TRBV12-4; J gene: TRBJ2-6; CDR3 protein: ASSKRGGQGGANVLT
V gene: TRBV5-1; J gene: TRBJ2-1; CDR3 protein: ASRPRISGRAFGGEQF
V gene: TRBV19; J gene: TRBJ1-2; CDR3 protein: ASSYNEGYT
V gene: TRBV29-1; J gene: TRBJ1-2; CDR3 protein: SVGTGSGYT
V gene: TRBV3-1; J gene: TRBJ2-3; CDR3 protein: ASSQVGPQRGDRTDTQY
V gene: TRBV2; J gene: TRBJ2-1; CDR3 protein: ASKPREPYAEQF
V gene: TRBV9; J gene: TRBJ2-5; CDR3 protein: ASSPRVVGTSEQETQY
V gene: TRBV6-1; J gene: TRBJ2-7; CDR3 protein: ASSEFLAGFYEQY
V gene: TRBV15; J gene: TRBJ2-7; CDR3 protein: ATSSSPLLEQY
V gene: TRBV20-1; J gene: TRBJ1-2; CDR3 protein: SARDWGGRYGYT
V gene: TRBV7-8; J gene: TRBJ2-2; CDR3 protein: ASSPNTGTSGGPLRGELF
V gene: TRBV5-1; J gene: TRBJ1-6; CDR3 protein: ASSLEGESPLH
V gene: TRBV30; J gene: TRBJ2-7; CDR3 protein: AWSVLAGPYEQY
V gene: TRBV14; J gene: TRBJ2-7; CDR3 protein: ASSRVGTGDEEQY
V gene: TRBV6-5; J gene: TRBJ2-5; CDR3 protein: ASIPGGKETQY
V gene: TRBV18; J gene: TRBJ1-2; CDR3 protein: ASSPRAGQHYGYT
V gene: TRBV11-2; J gene: TRBJ2-7; CDR3 protein: ASSSTSGRPDYEQY
V gene: TRBV6-5; J gene: TRBJ1-2; CDR3 protein: ASSYPGQGVYGYT
V gene: TRBV2; J gene: TRBJ2-1; CDR3 protein: ASSVWDNEQF
V gene: TRBV2; J gene: TRBJ1-1; CDR3 protein: ASSVTRVNTEAF
V gene: TRBV7-2; J gene: TRBJ2-5; CDR3 protein: ASTLQGAAQETQY